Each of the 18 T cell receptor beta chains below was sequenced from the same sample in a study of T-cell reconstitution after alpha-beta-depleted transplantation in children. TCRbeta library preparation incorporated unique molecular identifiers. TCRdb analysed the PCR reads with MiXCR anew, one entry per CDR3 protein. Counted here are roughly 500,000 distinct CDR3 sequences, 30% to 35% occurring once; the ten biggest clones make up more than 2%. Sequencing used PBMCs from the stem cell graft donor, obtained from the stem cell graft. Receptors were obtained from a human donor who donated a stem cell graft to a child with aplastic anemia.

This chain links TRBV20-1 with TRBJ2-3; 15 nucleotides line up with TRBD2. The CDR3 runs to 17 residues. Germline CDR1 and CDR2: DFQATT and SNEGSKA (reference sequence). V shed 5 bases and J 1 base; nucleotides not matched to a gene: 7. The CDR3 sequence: CSAFRTSGRAGTDTQYF. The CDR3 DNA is TGCAGTGCTTTTCGGACTAGCGGGAGGGCCGGCACAGATACGCAGTATTTT.

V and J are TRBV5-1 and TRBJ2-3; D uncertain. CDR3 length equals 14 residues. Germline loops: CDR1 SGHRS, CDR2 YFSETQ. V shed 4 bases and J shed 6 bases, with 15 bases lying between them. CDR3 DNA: TGCGCCAGCAGCCCAGGAGCCAGTCGGGATACGCAGTATTTT. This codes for CASSPGASRDTQYF.

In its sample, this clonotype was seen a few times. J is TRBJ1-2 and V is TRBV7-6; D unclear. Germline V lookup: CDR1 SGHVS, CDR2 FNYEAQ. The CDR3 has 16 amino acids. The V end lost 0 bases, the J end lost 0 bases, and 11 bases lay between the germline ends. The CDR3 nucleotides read TGTGCCAGCAGCTTAGCGCTGGAAGGGTCTAACTATGGCTACACCTTC. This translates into CASSLALEGSNYGYTF.

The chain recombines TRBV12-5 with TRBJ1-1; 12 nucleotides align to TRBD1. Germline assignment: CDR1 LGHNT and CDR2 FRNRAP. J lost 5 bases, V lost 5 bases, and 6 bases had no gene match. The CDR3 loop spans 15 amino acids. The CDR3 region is CASGHGDRGPTEAFF. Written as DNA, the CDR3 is TGTGCTAGTGGTCATGGGGACAGGGGGCCAACTGAAGCTTTCTTT.

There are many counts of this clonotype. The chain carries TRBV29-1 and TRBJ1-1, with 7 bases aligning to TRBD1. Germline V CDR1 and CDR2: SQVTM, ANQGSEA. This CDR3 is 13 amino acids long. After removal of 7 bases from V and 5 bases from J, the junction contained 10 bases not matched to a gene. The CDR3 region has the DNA TGCAGCGCCTGTGGACAGGCGAGGACTGAAGCTTTCTTT. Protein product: CSACGQARTEAFF.

CDR3 coding DNA: TGTGCCTGGAGTGTATCAGGCAGGAATCAGCCCCAGCATTTT. This encodes CAWSVSGRNQPQHF. The V gene is TRBV30, the J gene TRBJ1-5; D is uncertain. Germline V gene sequence: CDR1 GTSNPN, CDR2 SVGIG (reference sequence). Trimming pared 0 bases from V and 4 bases from J, leaving 10 bases between. The CDR3 consists of 14 residues. Filled out from reference TRBV30 and TRBJ1-5, the complete variable domain reads SQTIHQWPATLVQPVGSPLSLECTVEGTSNPNLYWYRQAAGRGLQLLFYSVGIGQISSEVPQNLSASRPQDRQFILSSKKLLLSDSGFYLCAWSVSGRNQPQHFGDGTRLSIL.

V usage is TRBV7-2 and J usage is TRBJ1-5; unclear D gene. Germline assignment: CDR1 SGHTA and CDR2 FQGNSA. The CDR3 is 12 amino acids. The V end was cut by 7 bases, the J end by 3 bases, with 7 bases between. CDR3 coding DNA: TGTGCCAGCACCGAACCCAATCAGCCCCAGCATTTT. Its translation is CASTEPNQPQHF.

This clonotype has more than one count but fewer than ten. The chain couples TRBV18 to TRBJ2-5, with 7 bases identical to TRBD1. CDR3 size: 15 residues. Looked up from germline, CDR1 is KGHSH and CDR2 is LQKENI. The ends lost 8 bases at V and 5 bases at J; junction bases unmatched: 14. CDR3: CASTNHRGQGETQYF. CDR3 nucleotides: TGTGCCAGCACCAACCACAGGGGCCAGGGTGAGACCCAGTACTTC.

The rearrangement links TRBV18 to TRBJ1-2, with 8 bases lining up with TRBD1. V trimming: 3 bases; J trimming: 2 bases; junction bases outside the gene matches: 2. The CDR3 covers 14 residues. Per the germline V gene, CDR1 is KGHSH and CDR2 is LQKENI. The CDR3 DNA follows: TGTGCCAGCTCACCGACAGGGGACAACTATGGCTACACCTTC. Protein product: CASSPTGDNYGYTF.

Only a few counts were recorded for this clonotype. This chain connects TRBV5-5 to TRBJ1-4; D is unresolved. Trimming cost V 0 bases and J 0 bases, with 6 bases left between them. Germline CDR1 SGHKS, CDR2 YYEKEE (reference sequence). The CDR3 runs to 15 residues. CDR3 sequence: CASSLAGPTNEKLFF. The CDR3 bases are TGTGCCAGCAGCTTGGCAGGACCAACTAATGAAAAACTGTTTTTT.

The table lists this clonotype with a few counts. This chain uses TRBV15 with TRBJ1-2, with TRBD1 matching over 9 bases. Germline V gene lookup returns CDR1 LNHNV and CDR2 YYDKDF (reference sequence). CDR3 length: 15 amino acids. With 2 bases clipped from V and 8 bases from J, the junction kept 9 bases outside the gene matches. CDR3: CATSRSQGAVLGYTF. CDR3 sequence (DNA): TGTGCCACCAGCAGATCACAGGGGGCCGTGCTAGGCTACACCTTC.

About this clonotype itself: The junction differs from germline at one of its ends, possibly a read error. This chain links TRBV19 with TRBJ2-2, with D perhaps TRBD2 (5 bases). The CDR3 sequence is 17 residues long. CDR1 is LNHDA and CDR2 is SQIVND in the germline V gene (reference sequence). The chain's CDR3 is CASSLSVQVGRAGELFF. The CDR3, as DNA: TGTGCCAGTAGTTTGTCGGTCCAGGTCGGTAGAGCCGGGGAGTTGTTTTTT. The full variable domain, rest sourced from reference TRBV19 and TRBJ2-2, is DGGITQSPKYLFRKEGQNVTLSCEQNLNHDAMYWYRQDPGQGLRLIYYSQIVNDFQKGDIAEGYSVSREKKESFPLTVTSAQKNPTAFYLCASSLSVQVGRAGELFFGEGSRLTVL.

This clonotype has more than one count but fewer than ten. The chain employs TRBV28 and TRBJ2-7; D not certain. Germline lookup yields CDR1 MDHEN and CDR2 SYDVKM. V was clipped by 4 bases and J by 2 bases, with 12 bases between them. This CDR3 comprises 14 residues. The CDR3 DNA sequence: TGTGCCAGCAGTTCTCCCTGGACCACCTACGAGCAGTACTTC. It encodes CASSSPWTTYEQYF.

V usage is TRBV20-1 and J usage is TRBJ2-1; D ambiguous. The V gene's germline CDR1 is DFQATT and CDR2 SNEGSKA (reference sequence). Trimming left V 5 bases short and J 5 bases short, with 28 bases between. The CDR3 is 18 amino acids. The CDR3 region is CSAPRPLDVQRPHNEQFF. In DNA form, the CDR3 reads TGCAGTGCTCCAAGGCCTTTAGATGTCCAGCGTCCCCACAATGAGCAGTTCTTC.

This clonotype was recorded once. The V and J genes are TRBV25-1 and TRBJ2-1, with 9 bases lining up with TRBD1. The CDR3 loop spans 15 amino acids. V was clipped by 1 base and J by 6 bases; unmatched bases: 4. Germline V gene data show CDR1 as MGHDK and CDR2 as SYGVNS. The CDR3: CASSESGQGGNEQFF. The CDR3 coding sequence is TGTGCCAGCAGTGAATCGGGACAGGGAGGCAATGAGCAGTTCTTC.

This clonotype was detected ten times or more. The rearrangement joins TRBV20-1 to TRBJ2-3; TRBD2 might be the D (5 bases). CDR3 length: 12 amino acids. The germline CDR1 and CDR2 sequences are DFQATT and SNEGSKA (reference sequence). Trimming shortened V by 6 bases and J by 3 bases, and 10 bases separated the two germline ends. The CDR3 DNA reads TGCAGTGCCACGCCGGGGACAGATACGCAGTATTTT. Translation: CSATPGTDTQYF.

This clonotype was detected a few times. The CDR3: CASSLSGSEEKLFF. The CDR3 region has the DNA TGTGCCAGCAGTTTGTCAGGGTCGGAGGAAAAACTGTTTTTT. The V call is TRBV12-3 or TRBV12-4, the J call TRBJ1-4; a weak D match, TRBD1 (5 bases). CDR3 length: 14 amino acids. V shed 3 bases and J shed 8 bases, with 13 bases lying between them.

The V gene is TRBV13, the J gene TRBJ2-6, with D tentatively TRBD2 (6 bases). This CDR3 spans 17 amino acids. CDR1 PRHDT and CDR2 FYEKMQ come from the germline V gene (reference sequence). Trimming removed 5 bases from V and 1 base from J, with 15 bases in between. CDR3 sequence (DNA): TGTGCCAGCAGCCAGCTGCACGGACTATCTGGGGCCAACGTCCTGACTTTC. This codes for CASSQLHGLSGANVLTF.